This T cell receptor (beta chain) stems from a study of T cells in localized non-small cell lung cancer (dated by TCRdb to the early 2020s). The study in broad terms: The study analyzed T cell repertoires of under 250 early-stage NSCLC patients, comparing tumors and uninvolved tumor-adjacent lungs. The cohort was made up of under 250 treatment-naive NSCLC patients whose localized lung tumors had been resected. The mean age of the NSCLC patients was about 62 years, with 130 or so men and 100 to 110 women.

As for this clone: There is no known antigen for this receptor. No base-level quality is on record; no much larger clone is a single base apart.

Beyond this particular receptor, the publication reports: Because the study design was exploratory, TCR variables were selected using unadjusted p-values without false-discovery rate correction. A median of around 60 of the top 100 tumor clones turned up in the paired uninvolved adjacent lung, and 28 of those clones also ranked among the top 100 of that same adjacent lung. Because multi-region tumor sequencing was not performed, intratumor heterogeneity could not be ruled out. Longer overall survival was associated with higher T cell density in blood, whereas shorter survival was associated with higher clonality in adjacent lung. Uninvolved tumor-adjacent lung showed the highest T cell clonality, higher than tumor, which suggests more focused antigenic responses in the uninvolved tumor-adjacent lung.

Uninvolved adjacent lung was taken at least 2 cm from the tumor margin and confirmed free of atypia by two independent pathologists. At diagnosis, tumor, uninvolved tumor-adjacent lung and peripheral blood were collected and then preserved as a mix of FFPE and fresh-frozen material. Taken from the germline V gene, the CDR1 and CDR2 loops are MNHGY and SAAAGT. The CDR3 starts with the cysteine, ends with the phenylalanine, and has 14 residues. Only the CDR3 DNA stays, 42 bases, in frame from base 1. Between the V and J ends, shortened by 2 bases and 10 bases respectively, the junction contains 15 bases. TCR beta CDR3 regions were sequenced from DNA using the immunoSEQ Assay. As for the authors' bioinformatics: T cell density was computed as TCR beta template counts normalized to usable DNA estimated by amplifying housekeeping genes. Using the preseqR package, richness was estimated by extrapolating to 120,000 templates for tissue samples and 400,000 templates for PBMC samples. Clonality was taken to be one minus Pielou's evenness. Tissue-enriched TCRs were identified through differential abundance testing performed on productive amino-acid clonotypes, with a minimum total count of 5 and an alpha of 0.1. Repertoire overlap between compartments was quantified with the Jaccard Index and Morisita Overlap Index. TCR beta CDR3s were clustered by GLIPH together with public tetramer-defined viral CDR3s, and at least three viral sequences plus V-gene enrichment were required for viral motifs. As stored in TCRdb, this immuneACCESS dataset retains in-frame rearrangements with V and J assigned. A fraction of the clones does not appear; measured against another copy, unresolved V genes explain less than half of the discrepancy, and the remainder lacks a known reason. V and J calls and clone size come straight from that table; D and trimming were deduced from the DNA. This sample comprises about a thousand clones, roughly 19% of them detected only once. Of the sample, around 17% falls within the top ten clones.

The sequence joins TRBV6-8 to TRBJ2-1, with a weak D call of TRBD2 (6 bases match). The TCR was taken from a male donor aged 60 or over with stage III lung adenocarcinoma. Sequenced here: normal lung tissue next to the tumor, sampled before any cancer treatment. The DNA sequence reads TGTGCCAGCAGTTACGTACTGGGGGGACTGGAGCAGTTCTTC. This gives the protein CASSYVLGGLEQFF.